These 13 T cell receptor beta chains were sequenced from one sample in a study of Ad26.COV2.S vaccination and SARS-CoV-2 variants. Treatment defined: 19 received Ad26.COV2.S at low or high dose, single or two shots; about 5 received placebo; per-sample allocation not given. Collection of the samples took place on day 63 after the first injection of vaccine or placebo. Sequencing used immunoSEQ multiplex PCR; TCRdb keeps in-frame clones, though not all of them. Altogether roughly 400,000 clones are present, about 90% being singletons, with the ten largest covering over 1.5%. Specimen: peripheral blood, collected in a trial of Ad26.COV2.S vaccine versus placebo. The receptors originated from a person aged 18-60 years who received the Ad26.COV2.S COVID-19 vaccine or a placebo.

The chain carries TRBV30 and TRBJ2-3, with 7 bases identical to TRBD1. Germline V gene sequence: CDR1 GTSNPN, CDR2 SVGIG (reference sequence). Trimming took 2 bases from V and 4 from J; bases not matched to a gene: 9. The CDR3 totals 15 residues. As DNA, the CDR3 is TGTGCCTGGAGTATTGGCAGGGGGAAGGCAGATACGCAGTATTTT. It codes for CAWSIGRGKADTQYF.

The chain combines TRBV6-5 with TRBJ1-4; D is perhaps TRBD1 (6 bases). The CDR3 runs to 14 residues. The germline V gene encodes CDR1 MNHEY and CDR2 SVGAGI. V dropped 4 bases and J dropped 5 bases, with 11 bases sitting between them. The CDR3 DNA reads TGTGCCAGCAGTTGGACGGGACAAAATGAAAAACTGTTTTTT. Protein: CASSWTGQNEKLFF.

DNA for the CDR3: TGTGCCAGCAGCCCCTTAGGCACAGGGTTTCAAAACACCATATATTTT. This gives the protein CASSPLGTGFQNTIYF. The rearrangement links TRBV7-9 to TRBJ1-3; a weak D match, TRBD1 (6 bases). V gave up 5 bases and J gave up 6 bases, with 20 bases separating them. CDR3 length: 16 residues. Germline V gene sequence: CDR1 SEHNR, CDR2 FQNEAQ (reference sequence).

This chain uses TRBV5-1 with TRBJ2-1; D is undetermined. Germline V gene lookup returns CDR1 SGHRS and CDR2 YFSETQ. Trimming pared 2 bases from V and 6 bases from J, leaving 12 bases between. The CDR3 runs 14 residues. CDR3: CASSFVVAGNEQFF. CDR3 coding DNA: TGCGCCAGCAGCTTCGTGGTGGCTGGCAATGAGCAGTTCTTC.

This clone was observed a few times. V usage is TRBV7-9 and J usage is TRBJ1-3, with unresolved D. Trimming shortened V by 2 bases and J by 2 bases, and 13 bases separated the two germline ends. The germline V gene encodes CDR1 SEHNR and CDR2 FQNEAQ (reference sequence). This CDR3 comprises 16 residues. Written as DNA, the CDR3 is TGTGCCAGCAGCTTAATTGAAATCACAGCTGGAAACACCATATATTTT. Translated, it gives CASSLIEITAGNTIYF.

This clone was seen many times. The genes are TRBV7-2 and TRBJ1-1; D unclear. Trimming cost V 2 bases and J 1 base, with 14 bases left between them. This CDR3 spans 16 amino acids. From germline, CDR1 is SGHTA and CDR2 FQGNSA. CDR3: CASSLRRYTENTEAFF. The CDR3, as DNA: TGTGCCAGCAGCTTAAGGCGATACACCGAGAACACTGAAGCTTTCTTT.

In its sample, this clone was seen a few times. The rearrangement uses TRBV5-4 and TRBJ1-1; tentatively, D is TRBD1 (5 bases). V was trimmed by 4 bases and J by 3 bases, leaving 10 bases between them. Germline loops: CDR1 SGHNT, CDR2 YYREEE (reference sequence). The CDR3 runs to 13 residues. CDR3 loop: CASSTGRYTEAFF. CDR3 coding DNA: TGTGCCAGCAGCACAGGACGGTACACTGAAGCTTTCTTT.

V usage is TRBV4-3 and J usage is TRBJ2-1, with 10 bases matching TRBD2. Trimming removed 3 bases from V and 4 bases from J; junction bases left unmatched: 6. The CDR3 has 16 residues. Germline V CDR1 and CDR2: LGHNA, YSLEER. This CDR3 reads CASSHQAGGQYNEQFF. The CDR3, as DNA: TGCGCCAGCAGCCACCAAGCGGGGGGGCAATACAATGAGCAGTTCTTC.

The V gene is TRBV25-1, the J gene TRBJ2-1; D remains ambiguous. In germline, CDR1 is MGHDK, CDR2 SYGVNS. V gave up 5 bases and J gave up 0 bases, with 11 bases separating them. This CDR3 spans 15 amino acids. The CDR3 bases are TGTGCCAGCAGTCCAACAAGGAGCTCCTACAATGAGCAGTTCTTC. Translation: CASSPTRSSYNEQFF.

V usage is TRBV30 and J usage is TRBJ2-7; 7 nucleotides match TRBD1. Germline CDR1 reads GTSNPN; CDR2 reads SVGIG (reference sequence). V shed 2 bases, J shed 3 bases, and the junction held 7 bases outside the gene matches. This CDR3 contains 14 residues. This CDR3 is CAWSRGQEYYEQYF. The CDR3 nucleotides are TGTGCCTGGAGTAGAGGACAGGAGTACTACGAGCAGTACTTC.

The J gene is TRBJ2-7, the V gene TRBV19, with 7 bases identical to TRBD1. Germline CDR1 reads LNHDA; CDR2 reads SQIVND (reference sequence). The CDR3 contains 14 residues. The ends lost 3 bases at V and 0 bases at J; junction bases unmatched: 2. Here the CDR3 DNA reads TGTGCCAGTAGTATCCGACAGGGCTCCTACGAGCAGTACTTC. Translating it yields CASSIRQGSYEQYF.

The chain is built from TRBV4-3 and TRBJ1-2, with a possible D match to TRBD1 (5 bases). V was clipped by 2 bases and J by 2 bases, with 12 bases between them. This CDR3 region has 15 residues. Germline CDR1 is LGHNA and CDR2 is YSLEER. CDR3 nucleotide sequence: TGCGCCAGCAGCCAAACCCCAGGGAGCAACTATGGCTACACCTTC. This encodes CASSQTPGSNYGYTF.

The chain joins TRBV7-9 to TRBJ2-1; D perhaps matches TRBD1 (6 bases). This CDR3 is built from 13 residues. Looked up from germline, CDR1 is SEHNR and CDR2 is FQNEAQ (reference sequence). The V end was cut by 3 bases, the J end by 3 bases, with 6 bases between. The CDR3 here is CASSLDSYNEQFF. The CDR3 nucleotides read TGTGCCAGCAGCTTGGACAGCTACAATGAGCAGTTCTTC.